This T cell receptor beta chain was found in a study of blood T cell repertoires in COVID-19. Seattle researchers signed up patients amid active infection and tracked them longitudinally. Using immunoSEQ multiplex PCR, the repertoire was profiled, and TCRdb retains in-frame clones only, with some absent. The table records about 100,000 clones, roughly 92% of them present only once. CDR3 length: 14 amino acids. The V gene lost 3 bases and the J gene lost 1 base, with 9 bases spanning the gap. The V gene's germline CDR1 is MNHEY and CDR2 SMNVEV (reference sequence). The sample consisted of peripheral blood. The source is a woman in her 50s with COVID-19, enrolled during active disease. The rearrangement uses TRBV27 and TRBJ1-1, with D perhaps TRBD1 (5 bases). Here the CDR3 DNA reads TGTGCCAGCAGTTTGGCAGGGTCGAACACTGAAGCTTTCTTT. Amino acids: CASSLAGSNTEAFF.